The rows below give T cell receptor beta chains drawn from one sample of a study of siplizumab effects on memory and regulatory T cells. Profiled with immunoSEQ multiplex PCR; TCRdb holds only in-frame clones, not every one. The data show about 100,000 clones, about 92% seen once. The specimen sequenced was Tregs sorted from blood. The source of these receptors is a human donor in good health. Each CDR3 is given with its conserved first and last residue. D genes are given only for firm matches. Clone size is not always given. Where it is, it says once, few, many or a class for expanded clones.

V: TRBV7-2
J: TRBJ2-3
size: -
D: TRBD2
CDR3: CASTRLAGADTQYF
DNA: TGTGCCAGCACCAGACTAGCGGGAGCTGATACGCAGTATTTT

V: TRBV5-8
J: TRBJ2-5
size: -
D: -
CDR3: CASTYRAQETQYF
DNA: TGTGCCAGCACCTACAGAGCACAAGAGACCCAGTACTTC

V: TRBV27
J: TRBJ2-5
size: few
D: -
CDR3: CASSTLRQASTPLLGTQYF
DNA: TGTGCCAGCTCAACCCTCCGACAGGCTAGTACCCCTCTCCTAGGGACCCAGTACTTC

V: TRBV27
J: TRBJ1-5
size: -
D: TRBD1
CDR3: CASRRAQGGNQPQHF
DNA: TGTGCCAGCAGGCGGGCACAGGGGGGAAATCAGCCCCAGCATTTT

V: TRBV7-2
J: TRBJ2-1
size: -
D: -
CDR3: CASSLNSLRQFF
DNA: TGTGCCAGCAGCTTAAACTCCCTTAGGCAGTTCTTC

V: TRBV7-9
J: TRBJ1-1
size: -
D: TRBD1
CDR3: CASLRQGTNTEAFF
DNA: TGTGCCAGCCTACGACAGGGTACGAACACTGAAGCTTTCTTT

V: TRBV5-6
J: TRBJ1-1
size: -
D: -
CDR3: CASSRDRLTLGIVTEAFF
DNA: TGTGCCAGCAGCCGGGACCGACTAACGTTAGGAATAGTCACTGAAGCTTTCTTT

V: TRBV5-4
J: TRBJ2-7
size: once
D: TRBD2
CDR3: CASSLQKTSGRALGSYEQYF
DNA: TGTGCCAGCAGCCTCCAGAAGACTAGCGGGAGGGCCTTGGGCTCCTACGAGCAGTACTTC

V: TRBV10-3
J: TRBJ2-7
size: -
D: TRBD1
CDR3: CAISGTGGYEQYF
DNA: TGTGCCATCAGTGGGACAGGGGGCTACGAGCAGTACTTC

V: TRBV5-1
J: TRBJ1-1
size: -
D: -
CDR3: CASSLGVNTEAFF
DNA: TGCGCCAGCAGCTTGGGAGTGAACACTGAAGCTTTCTTT

V: TRBV7-8
J: TRBJ1-2
size: -
D: -
CDR3: CASSPGDGYTF
DNA: TGTGCCAGCAGCCCCGGGGATGGCTACACCTTC

V: TRBV19
J: TRBJ2-3
size: -
D: TRBD2
CDR3: CASSIIPGTSGTRTQYF
DNA: TGTGCCAGTAGTATTATCCCCGGGACTAGCGGGACGAGAACGCAGTATTTT

V: TRBV7-9
J: TRBJ2-3
size: -
D: -
CDR3: CASSLDSYADTQYF
DNA: TGTGCCAGCAGCTTGGACAGTTACGCAGATACGCAGTATTTT

V: TRBV6-1
J: TRBJ2-3
size: -
D: -
CDR3: CASSGTFVTDTQYF
DNA: TGTGCCAGCAGTGGGACATTTGTCACAGATACGCAGTATTTT

V: TRBV9
J: TRBJ1-3
size: -
D: TRBD1
CDR3: CASSVGIRGGLGNTIYF
DNA: TGTGCCAGCAGCGTAGGGATCCGAGGGGGCCTTGGAAACACCATATATTTT

V: TRBV14
J: TRBJ1-1
size: -
D: -
CDR3: CASSQDLQGMSFF
DNA: TGTGCCAGCAGCCAAGATTTACAGGGTATGTCTTTCTTT

V: TRBV7-9
J: TRBJ2-3
size: -
D: TRBD2
CDR3: CASSLGLAGHTDTQYF
DNA: TGTGCCAGCAGCTTAGGGCTAGCGGGCCACACAGATACGCAGTATTTT

V: TRBV28
J: TRBJ2-5
size: few
D: -
CDR3: CASSLSGRETQYF
DNA: TGTGCCAGCAGTTTATCCGGTAGAGAGACCCAGTACTTC

V: TRBV6-1
J: TRBJ1-4
size: -
D: -
CDR3: CASSDKAPGEKLFF
DNA: TGTGCCAGCAGTGACAAAGCACCAGGTGAAAAACTGTTTTTT

V: TRBV5-1
J: TRBJ2-3
size: -
D: TRBD2
CDR3: CASSEGLASTDTQYF
DNA: TGCGCCAGCAGCGAGGGACTAGCGAGCACAGATACGCAGTATTTT

V: TRBV5-1
J: TRBJ1-1
size: few
D: -
CDR3: CASSLYPGGITEAFF
DNA: TGCGCCAGCAGCTTGTATCCAGGAGGGATCACTGAAGCTTTCTTT

V: TRBV5-1
J: TRBJ2-3
size: -
D: TRBD2
CDR3: CASSLEIAGGTDTQYF
DNA: TGCGCCAGCAGCTTGGAGATAGCGGGAGGCACAGATACGCAGTATTTT

V: TRBV19
J: TRBJ1-3
size: -
D: -
CDR3: CASSAGTPGNTIYF
DNA: TGTGCCAGTAGTGCCGGGACACCTGGAAACACCATATATTTT

V: TRBV9
J: TRBJ2-7
size: -
D: TRBD2
CDR3: CASSVEGKRESSYEQYF
DNA: TGTGCCAGCAGCGTAGAAGGTAAGCGGGAGTCTTCCTACGAGCAGTACTTC

V: TRBV9
J: TRBJ1-6
size: -
D: -
CDR3: CASSARDIGASPLHF
DNA: TGTGCCAGCAGCGCCCGGGACATAGGAGCTTCACCCCTCCACTTT

V: TRBV7-3
J: TRBJ2-7
size: -
D: -
CDR3: CASSPDGGAVYEQYF
DNA: TGTGCCAGCAGTCCAGACGGGGGTGCAGTTTACGAGCAGTACTTC

V: TRBV5-1
J: TRBJ2-7
size: -
D: -
CDR3: CASSRLGHSYEQYF
DNA: TGCGCCAGCAGCCGCCTGGGCCACTCCTACGAGCAGTACTTC

V: TRBV29-1
J: TRBJ1-2
size: -
D: -
CDR3: CSVERRLGGYGYTF
DNA: TGCAGCGTTGAACGCCGTTTGGGGGGGTATGGCTACACCTTC

V: TRBV7-3
J: TRBJ1-4
size: -
D: -
CDR3: CAQSPEVTNEKLFF
DNA: TGTGCCCAGAGTCCGGAAGTAACTAATGAAAAACTGTTTTTT

V: TRBV6-1
J: TRBJ2-3
size: once
D: -
CDR3: CASSDQRLTDTQYF
DNA: TGTGCCAGCAGTGATCAGCGGCTCACAGATACGCAGTATTTT

V: TRBV14
J: TRBJ2-2
size: -
D: -
CDR3: CASRRQWNTGELFF
DNA: TGTGCCAGCCGTCGCCAGTGGAACACCGGGGAGCTGTTTTTT

V: TRBV9
J: TRBJ2-7
size: -
D: -
CDR3: CASSPQPGTTYEQYF
DNA: TGTGCCAGCAGCCCCCAACCCGGGACCACCTACGAGCAGTACTTC

V: TRBV19
J: TRBJ2-1
size: -
D: TRBD2
CDR3: CASSLRLAGGLEQFF
DNA: TGTGCCAGTAGCCTAAGACTAGCGGGAGGGCTTGAGCAGTTCTTC

V: TRBV7-3
J: TRBJ2-1
size: -
D: -
CDR3: CASSTSGANNEQFF
DNA: TGTGCCAGCAGCACGTCCGGGGCCAACAATGAGCAGTTCTTC

V: TRBV18
J: TRBJ2-3
size: -
D: -
CDR3: CASSPYDTQYF
DNA: TGTGCCAGCTCACCGTACGATACGCAGTATTTT

V: TRBV19
J: TRBJ1-2
size: few
D: -
CDR3: CASSVARGYGYTF
DNA: TGTGCCAGTAGTGTGGCCAGGGGCTATGGCTACACCTTC

V: TRBV5-1
J: TRBJ2-5
size: -
D: TRBD2
CDR3: CASSRTAPGLAGVGETQYF
DNA: TGCGCCAGCAGCAGAACCGCTCCGGGACTAGCGGGAGTAGGGGAGACCCAGTACTTC

V: TRBV11-2
J: TRBJ2-3
size: -
D: TRBD1
CDR3: CASSWMDRTTQYF
DNA: TGTGCCAGCAGCTGGATGGACAGGACTACGCAGTATTTT

V: TRBV2
J: TRBJ2-5
size: -
D: -
CDR3: CASRKTGIFTQETQYF
DNA: TGTGCCAGCAGGAAGACAGGAATCTTTACCCAAGAGACCCAGTACTTC

V: TRBV19
J: TRBJ1-4
size: -
D: -
CDR3: CASSFGTRGEKLFF
DNA: TGTGCCAGTAGTTTCGGGACCCGGGGGGAAAAACTGTTTTTT

V: TRBV5-1
J: TRBJ2-3
size: -
D: -
CDR3: CASSLGPGGTDTQYF
DNA: TGCGCCAGCAGCTTGGGGCCAGGGGGCACAGATACGCAGTATTTT

V: TRBV16
J: TRBJ2-2
size: -
D: -
CDR3: CASSRKNTGELFF
DNA: TGTGCCAGCAGTCGAAAGAACACCGGGGAGCTGTTTTTT

V: TRBV25-1
J: TRBJ1-2
size: -
D: -
CDR3: CASSSWNYGYTF
DNA: TGTGCCAGCAGTTCCTGGAACTATGGCTACACCTTC

V: TRBV11-2
J: TRBJ2-5
size: -
D: -
CDR3: CASSLILAPIRETQYF
DNA: TGTGCCAGCAGCTTAATACTAGCACCTATCAGAGAGACCCAGTACTTC

V: TRBV6-5
J: TRBJ2-3
size: -
D: TRBD2
CDR3: CASSYLLAGSTDTQYF
DNA: TGTGCCAGCAGTTACTTACTAGCGGGGAGCACAGATACGCAGTATTTT

V: TRBV18
J: TRBJ1-1
size: -
D: -
CDR3: CASSPPALMNTEAFF
DNA: TGTGCCAGCTCACCACCGGCACTTATGAACACTGAAGCTTTCTTT

V: TRBV11-2
J: TRBJ2-2
size: -
D: TRBD2
CDR3: CASSYSGVGELFF
DNA: TGTGCCAGCAGCTATAGCGGGGTCGGGGAGCTGTTTTTT

V: TRBV27
J: TRBJ2-2
size: -
D: TRBD1
CDR3: CASKIQGAQPSGELFF
DNA: TGTGCCAGCAAGATACAGGGGGCCCAACCATCCGGGGAGCTGTTTTTT

V: TRBV14
J: TRBJ1-4
size: -
D: TRBD1
CDR3: CASSPTQGAGKLFF
DNA: TGTGCCAGCAGCCCTACACAGGGGGCGGGAAAACTGTTTTTT

V: TRBV5-1
J: TRBJ2-7
size: -
D: TRBD1
CDR3: CASSLATGGISYEQYF
DNA: TGCGCCAGCAGCTTGGCGACAGGGGGCATCTCCTACGAGCAGTACTTC

V: TRBV18
J: TRBJ2-5
size: -
D: -
CDR3: CASSPYQGGETQYF
DNA: TGTGCCAGCTCACCATACCAGGGTGGAGAGACCCAGTACTTC

V: TRBV2
J: TRBJ2-7
size: -
D: -
CDR3: CASRPDSYEQYF
DNA: TGTGCCAGCAGACCTGACAGCTACGAGCAGTACTTC

V: TRBV5-1
J: TRBJ1-2
size: few
D: TRBD1
CDR3: CASSLLGQGVDGYTF
DNA: TGCGCCAGCAGCCTCCTGGGACAGGGGGTAGATGGCTACACCTTC

V: TRBV4-1
J: TRBJ2-7
size: -
D: -
CDR3: CASSQGLTGSPPYEQYF
DNA: TGCGCCAGCAGCCAAGGCCTCACAGGGTCCCCACCCTACGAGCAGTACTTC

V: TRBV5-1
J: TRBJ1-2
size: -
D: TRBD1
CDR3: CASRTGGNYGYTF
DNA: TGCGCCAGCAGAACAGGGGGCAACTATGGCTACACCTTC

V: TRBV20-1
J: TRBJ2-1
size: -
D: TRBD2
CDR3: CSARGVNEQFF
DNA: TGCAGTGCCCGGGGGGTCAATGAGCAGTTCTTC

V: TRBV19
J: TRBJ1-3
size: -
D: -
CDR3: CASSILGLRVPSSGNTIYF
DNA: TGTGCCAGTAGTATATTGGGTCTGAGAGTTCCTTCCTCTGGAAACACCATATATTTT

V: TRBV6-1
J: TRBJ2-1
size: -
D: -
CDR3: CASTLLTGNDEQFF
DNA: TGTGCCAGCACCCTACTGACAGGAAACGATGAGCAGTTCTTC

V: TRBV6-6
J: TRBJ2-6
size: -
D: TRBD2
CDR3: CASRGLAASGANVLTF
DNA: TGTGCCAGCAGGGGACTAGCCGCCTCTGGGGCCAACGTCCTGACTTTC